A single TCR beta chain is shown here with its context. What it binds is unknown. Clones were sequenced by immunoSEQ multiplex PCR, and TCRdb holds only the in-frame ones, with some missing. The data hold about 680,000 clones, with about 90% observed a single time. Specified treatment: around 19 received Ad26.COV2.S at low or high dose, single or two shots; several received placebo; per-sample allocation not given. At day 63 after the first vaccine or placebo injection, samples were drawn. These data are taken from a study of Ad26.COV2.S vaccination and SARS-CoV-2 variants. Study context: Once or twice, 56 days apart, Ad26.COV2.S was delivered intramuscularly. General study findings and limits: Total responses of T cells may have been underestimated by the analyses of TCR breadth and depth. Non-spike TCR breadth was similar in vaccine and placebo recipients. Vaccinees displayed broader spike-specific TCR repertoires than placebo recipients.

There are 15 residues in the CDR3. Germline assignment: CDR1 SGHAT and CDR2 FQNNGV. After removal of 5 bases from V and 4 bases from J, the junction contained 2 bases not matched to a gene. The origin of this receptor is a person aged 18-65 years who received the Ad26.COV2.S COVID-19 vaccine or a placebo. Sequencing used peripheral blood, obtained in a trial of Ad26.COV2.S vaccine versus placebo. The V gene is TRBV11-2, the J gene TRBJ2-1, with 13 bases that match TRBD2. This CDR3 is CASSQLAGGYNEQFF. The CDR3 DNA reads as TGTGCCAGCAGCCAACTAGCGGGAGGGTACAATGAGCAGTTCTTC.